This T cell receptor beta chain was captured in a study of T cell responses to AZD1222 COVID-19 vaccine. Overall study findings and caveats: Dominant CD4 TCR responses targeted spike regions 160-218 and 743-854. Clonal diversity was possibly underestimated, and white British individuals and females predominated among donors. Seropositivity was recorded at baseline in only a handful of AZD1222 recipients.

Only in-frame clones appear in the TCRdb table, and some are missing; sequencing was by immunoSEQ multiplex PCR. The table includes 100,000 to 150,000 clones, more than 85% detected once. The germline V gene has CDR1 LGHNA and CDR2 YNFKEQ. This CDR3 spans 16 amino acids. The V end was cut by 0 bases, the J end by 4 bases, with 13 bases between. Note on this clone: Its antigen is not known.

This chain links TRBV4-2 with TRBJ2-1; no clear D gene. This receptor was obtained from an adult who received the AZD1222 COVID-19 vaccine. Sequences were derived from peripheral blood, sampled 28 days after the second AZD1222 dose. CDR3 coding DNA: TGTGCCAGCAGCCAAGAGCCGGTAGCTAAATACAATGAGCAGTTCTTC. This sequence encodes CASSQEPVAKYNEQFF.